This note documents a single TCR beta chain sequence. This entry belongs to a study of blood T cell repertoires in COVID-19. The wider study: Acute and convalescent COVID-19 samples came from the United States, Italy and Spain. Nucleic acid was either cDNA or gDNA, and it came from T cells, B-cell-depleted T cells, or PBMCs.

Germline V gene lookup returns CDR1 SGHRS and CDR2 YFSETQ. CDR3 length equals 13 residues. Trimming removed 4 bases from V and 8 bases from J, with 13 bases in between. In the original analysis: Amplification of reference gene primers was used by the study to estimate nucleated cell counts. Here immunoSEQ multiplex PCR was the method, and the copy in TCRdb shows in-frame clones only, minus some. V and J calls and clone size are given by that table; D and trimming were obtained from the DNA. The sample yields around 68,000 clones, over 75% seen once. The chain links TRBV5-1 to TRBJ2-1, with D unclear. What was sequenced was peripheral blood. The receptor comes from a man aged 80 or over with acute or convalescent COVID-19. CDR3 residues: CASSPASPHEQFF. Written as DNA, the CDR3 is TGCGCCAGCAGCCCAGCTAGTCCCCATGAGCAGTTCTTC.